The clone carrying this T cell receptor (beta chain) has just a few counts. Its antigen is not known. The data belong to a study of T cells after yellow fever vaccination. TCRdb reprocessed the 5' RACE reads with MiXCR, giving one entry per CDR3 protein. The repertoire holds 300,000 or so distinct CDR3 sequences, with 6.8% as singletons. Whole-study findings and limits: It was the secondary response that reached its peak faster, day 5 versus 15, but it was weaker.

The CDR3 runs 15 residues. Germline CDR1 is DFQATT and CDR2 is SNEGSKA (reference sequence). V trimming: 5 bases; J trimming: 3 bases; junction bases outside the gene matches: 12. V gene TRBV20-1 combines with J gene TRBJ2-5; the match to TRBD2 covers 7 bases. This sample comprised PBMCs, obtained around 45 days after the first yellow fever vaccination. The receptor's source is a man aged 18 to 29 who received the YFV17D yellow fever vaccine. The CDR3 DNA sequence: TGCAGTGCTGGGGGTGGAGCGGGGAGAGAAGAGACCCAGTACTTC. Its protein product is CSAGGGAGREETQYF.